This T cell receptor (beta chain) was captured in a study of blood T cell repertoires in COVID-19. Per the germline V gene, CDR1 is MDHEN and CDR2 is SYDVKM. The CDR3 has 14 residues. The J segment lost 8 bases and the V segment lost 5 bases, leaving 8 bases of the junction unmatched. Measured with immunoSEQ multiplex PCR; TCRdb has only the in-frame clones, and not every one. The sample lists 74,000 or so clones; 75% to 90% were seen once. The chain couples TRBV28 to TRBJ1-4, with TRBD1 matching 7 bases. The specimen sequenced was peripheral blood. This clonotype was obtained from a man between 50 and 59 years old with acute or convalescent COVID-19. This CDR3 is CASSSLGRGEKLFF. CDR3 bases: TGTGCCAGCAGTAGCCTGGGCAGGGGGGAAAAACTGTTTTTT.